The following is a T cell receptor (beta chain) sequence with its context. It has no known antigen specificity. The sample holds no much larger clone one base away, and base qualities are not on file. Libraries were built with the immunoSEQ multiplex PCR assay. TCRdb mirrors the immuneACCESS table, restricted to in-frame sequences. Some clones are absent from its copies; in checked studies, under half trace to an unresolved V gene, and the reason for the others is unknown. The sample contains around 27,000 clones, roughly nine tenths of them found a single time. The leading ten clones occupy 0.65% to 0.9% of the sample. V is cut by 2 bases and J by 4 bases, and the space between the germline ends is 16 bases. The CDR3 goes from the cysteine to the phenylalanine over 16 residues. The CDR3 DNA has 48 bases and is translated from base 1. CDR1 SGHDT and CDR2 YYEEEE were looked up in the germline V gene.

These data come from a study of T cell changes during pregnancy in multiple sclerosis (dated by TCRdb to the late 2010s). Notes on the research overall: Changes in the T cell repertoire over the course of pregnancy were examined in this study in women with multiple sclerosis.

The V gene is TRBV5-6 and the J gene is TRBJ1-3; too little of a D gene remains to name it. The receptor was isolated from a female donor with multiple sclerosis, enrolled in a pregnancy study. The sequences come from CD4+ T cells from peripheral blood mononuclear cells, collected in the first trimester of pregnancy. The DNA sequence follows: TGTGCCAGCAGCTTCGATCTGGGTGGCGGAGGAAACACCATATATTTT. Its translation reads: CASSFDLGGGGNTIYF. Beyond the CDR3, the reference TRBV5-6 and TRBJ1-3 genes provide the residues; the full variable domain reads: DAGVTQSPTHLIKTRGQQVTLRCSPKSGHDTVSWYQQALGQGPQFIFQYYEEEERQRGNFPDRFSGHQFPNYSSELNVNALLLGDSALYLCASSFDLGGGGNTIYFGEGSWLTVV.